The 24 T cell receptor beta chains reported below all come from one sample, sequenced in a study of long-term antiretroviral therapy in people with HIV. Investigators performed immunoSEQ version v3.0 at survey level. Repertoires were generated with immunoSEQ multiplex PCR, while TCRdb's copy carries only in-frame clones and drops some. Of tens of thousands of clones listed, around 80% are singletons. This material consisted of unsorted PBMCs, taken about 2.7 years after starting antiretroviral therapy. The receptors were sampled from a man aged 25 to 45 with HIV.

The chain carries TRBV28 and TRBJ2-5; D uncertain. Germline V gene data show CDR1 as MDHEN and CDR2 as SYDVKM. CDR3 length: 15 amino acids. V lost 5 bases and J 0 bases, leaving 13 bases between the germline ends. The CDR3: CASSITPGYQETQYF. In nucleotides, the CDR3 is TGTGCCAGCAGTATCACCCCAGGTTACCAAGAGACCCAGTACTTC. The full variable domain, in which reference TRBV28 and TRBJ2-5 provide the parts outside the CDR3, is DVKVTQSSRYLVKRTGEKVFLECVQDMDHENMFWYRQDPGLGLRLIYFSYDVKMKEKGDIPEGYSVSREKKERFSLILESASTNQTSMYLCASSITPGYQETQYFGPGTRLLVL.

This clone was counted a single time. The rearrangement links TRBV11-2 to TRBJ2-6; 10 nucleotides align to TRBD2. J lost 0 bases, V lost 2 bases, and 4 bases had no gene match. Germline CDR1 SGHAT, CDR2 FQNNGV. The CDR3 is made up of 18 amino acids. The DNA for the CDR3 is TGTGCCAGCAGCTTACTAGCGGGAGTCCCCTCTGGGGCCAACGTCCTGACTTTC. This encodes CASSLLAGVPSGANVLTF.

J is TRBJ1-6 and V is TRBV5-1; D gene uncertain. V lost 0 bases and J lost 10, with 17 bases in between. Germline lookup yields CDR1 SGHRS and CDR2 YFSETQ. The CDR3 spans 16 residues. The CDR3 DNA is TGCGCCAGCAGCTTGGACGTGACCGGAATTGGCTCACCCCTCCACTTT. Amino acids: CASSLDVTGIGSPLHF. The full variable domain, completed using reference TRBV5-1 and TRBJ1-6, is KAGVTQTPRYLIKTRGQQVTLSCSPISGHRSVSWYQQTPGQGLQFLFEYFSETQRNKGNFPGRFSGRQFSNSRSEMNVSTLELGDSALYLCASSLDVTGIGSPLHFGNGTRLTVT.

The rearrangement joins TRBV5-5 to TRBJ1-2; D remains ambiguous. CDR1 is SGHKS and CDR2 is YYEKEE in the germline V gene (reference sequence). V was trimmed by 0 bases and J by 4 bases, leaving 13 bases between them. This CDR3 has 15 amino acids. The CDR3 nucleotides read TGTGCCAGCAGCTTGGTCGAGTCCCTGGGCTATGGCTACACCTTC. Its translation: CASSLVESLGYGYTF.

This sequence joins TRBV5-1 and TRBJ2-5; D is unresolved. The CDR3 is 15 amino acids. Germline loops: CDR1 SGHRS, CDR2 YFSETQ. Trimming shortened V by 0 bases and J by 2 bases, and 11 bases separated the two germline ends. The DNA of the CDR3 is TGCGCCAGCAGCTTGGGTCCTACCTCTCAAGAGACCCAGTACTTC. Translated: CASSLGPTSQETQYF.

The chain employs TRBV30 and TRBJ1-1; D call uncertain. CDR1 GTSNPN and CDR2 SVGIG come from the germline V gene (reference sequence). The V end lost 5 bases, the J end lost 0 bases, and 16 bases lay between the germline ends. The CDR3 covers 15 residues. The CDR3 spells CAWARETPMNTEAFF. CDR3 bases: TGTGCCTGGGCAAGGGAGACACCCATGAACACTGAAGCTTTCTTT.

This chain's CDR3 is CATGLAGGLETQYF. The CDR3 DNA is TGTGCCACAGGGTTAGCGGGGGGGCTAGAGACCCAGTACTTC. This rearrangement joins TRBV10-3 to TRBJ2-5, with 11 positions matching TRBD2. CDR1 is ENHRY, CDR2 SYGVKD, per germline. The CDR3 spans 14 residues. The junction had 8 bases not matched to a gene; V was cut back by 10 bases and J by 4 bases.

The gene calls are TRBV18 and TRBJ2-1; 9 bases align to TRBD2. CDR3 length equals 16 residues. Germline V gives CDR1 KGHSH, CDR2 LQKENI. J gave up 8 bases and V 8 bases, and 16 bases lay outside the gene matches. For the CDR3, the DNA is TGTGCCAGCGATTCTCTGGCGGGGGGGCTTGGGTATGAGCAGTTCTTC. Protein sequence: CASDSLAGGLGYEQFF.

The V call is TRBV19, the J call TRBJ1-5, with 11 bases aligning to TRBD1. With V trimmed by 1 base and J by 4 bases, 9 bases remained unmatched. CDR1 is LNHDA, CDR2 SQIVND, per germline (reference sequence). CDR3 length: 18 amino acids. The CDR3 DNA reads TGTGCCAGTAGTATAGTGGGAACCGGGACAGGGGGGAATCAGCCCCAGCATTTT. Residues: CASSIVGTGTGGNQPQHF.

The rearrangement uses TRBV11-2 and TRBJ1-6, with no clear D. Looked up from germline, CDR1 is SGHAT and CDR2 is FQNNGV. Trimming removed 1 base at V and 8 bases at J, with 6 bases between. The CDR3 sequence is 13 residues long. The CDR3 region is CASSLADDSPLHF. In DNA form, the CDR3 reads TGTGCCAGCAGCTTAGCCGACGATTCACCCCTCCACTTT.

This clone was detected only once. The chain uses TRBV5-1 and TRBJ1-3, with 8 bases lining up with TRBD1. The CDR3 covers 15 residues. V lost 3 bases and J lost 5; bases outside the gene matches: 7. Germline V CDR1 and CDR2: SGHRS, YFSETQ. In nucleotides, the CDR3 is TGCGCCAGCAGCTCCTCAGGGGGCGACCGAAACACCATATATTTT. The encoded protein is CASSSSGGDRNTIYF.

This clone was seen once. CDR3 in amino acids: CASSPDRYNSPLHF. The CDR3 region has the DNA TGTGCCAGCAGTCCGGACAGATATAATTCACCCCTCCACTTT. The chain links TRBV27 to TRBJ1-6; tentative D call: TRBD1 (6 bases). Deletions cut 5 bases from V and 4 bases from J, with 9 bases between. CDR1 and CDR2 (germline): MNHEY, SMNVEV (reference sequence). This CDR3 region has 14 residues.

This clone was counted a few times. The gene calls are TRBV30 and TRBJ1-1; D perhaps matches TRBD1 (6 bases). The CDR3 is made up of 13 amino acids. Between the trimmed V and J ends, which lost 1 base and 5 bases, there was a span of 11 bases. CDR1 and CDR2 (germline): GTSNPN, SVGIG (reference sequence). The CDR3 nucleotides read TGTGCCTGGAGTGGTGGCAGGGGAACTGAAGCTTTCTTT. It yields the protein CAWSGGRGTEAFF.

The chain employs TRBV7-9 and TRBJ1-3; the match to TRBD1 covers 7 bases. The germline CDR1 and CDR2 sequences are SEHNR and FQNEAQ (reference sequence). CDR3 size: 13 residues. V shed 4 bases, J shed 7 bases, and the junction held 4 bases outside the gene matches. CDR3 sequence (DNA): TGTGCCAGCAGCTCGACAGGGAGCAACACCATATATTTT. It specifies CASSSTGSNTIYF.

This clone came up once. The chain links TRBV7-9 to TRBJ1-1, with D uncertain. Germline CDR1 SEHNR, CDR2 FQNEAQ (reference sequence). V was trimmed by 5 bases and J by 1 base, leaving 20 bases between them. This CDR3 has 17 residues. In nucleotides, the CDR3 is TGTGCCAGCAGCACACCCCCGGGGAGGGATGGGAACACTGAAGCTTTCTTT. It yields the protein CASSTPPGRDGNTEAFF.

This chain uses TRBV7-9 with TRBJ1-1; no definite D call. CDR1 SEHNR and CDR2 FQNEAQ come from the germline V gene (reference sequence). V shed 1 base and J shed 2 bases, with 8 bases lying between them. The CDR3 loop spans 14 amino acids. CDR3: CASSLGHSNTEAFF. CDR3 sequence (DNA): TGTGCCAGCAGCTTAGGTCACTCTAACACTGAAGCTTTCTTT.

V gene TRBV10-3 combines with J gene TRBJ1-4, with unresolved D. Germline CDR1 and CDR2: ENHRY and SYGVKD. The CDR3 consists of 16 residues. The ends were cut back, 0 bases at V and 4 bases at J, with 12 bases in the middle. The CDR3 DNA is TGTGCCATCAGTGAGTCCCGACTGGGATTTAATGAAAAACTGTTTTTT. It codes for CAISESRLGFNEKLFF.

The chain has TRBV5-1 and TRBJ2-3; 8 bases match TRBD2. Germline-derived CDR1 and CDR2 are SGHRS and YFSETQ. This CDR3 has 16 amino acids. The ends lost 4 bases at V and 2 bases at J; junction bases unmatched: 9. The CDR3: CASSPGSGGHTDTQYF. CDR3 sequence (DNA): TGCGCCAGCAGCCCAGGGAGCGGGGGACACACAGATACGCAGTATTTT. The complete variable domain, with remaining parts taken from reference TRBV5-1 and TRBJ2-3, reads KAGVTQTPRYLIKTRGQQVTLSCSPISGHRSVSWYQQTPGQGLQFLFEYFSETQRNKGNFPGRFSGRQFSNSRSEMNVSTLELGDSALYLCASSPGSGGHTDTQYFGPGTRLTVL.

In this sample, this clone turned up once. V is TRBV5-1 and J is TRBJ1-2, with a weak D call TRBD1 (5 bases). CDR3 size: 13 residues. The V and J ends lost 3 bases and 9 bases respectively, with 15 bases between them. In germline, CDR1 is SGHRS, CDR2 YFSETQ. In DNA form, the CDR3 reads TGCGCCAGCAGCTCCCTTCAGGGTCGGAGCTACACCTTC. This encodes CASSSLQGRSYTF.

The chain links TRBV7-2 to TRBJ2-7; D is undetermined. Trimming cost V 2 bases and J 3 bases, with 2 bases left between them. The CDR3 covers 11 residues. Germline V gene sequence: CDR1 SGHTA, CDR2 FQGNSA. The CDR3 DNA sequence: TGTGCCAGCAGCTTACTCTACGAGCAGTACTTC. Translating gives CASSLLYEQYF.

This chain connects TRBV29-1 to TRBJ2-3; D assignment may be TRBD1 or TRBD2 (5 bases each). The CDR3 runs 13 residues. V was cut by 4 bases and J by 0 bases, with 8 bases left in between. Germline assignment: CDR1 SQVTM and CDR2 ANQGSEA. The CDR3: CSVARDSTDTQYF. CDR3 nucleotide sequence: TGCAGCGTTGCCCGGGACAGCACAGATACGCAGTATTTT.

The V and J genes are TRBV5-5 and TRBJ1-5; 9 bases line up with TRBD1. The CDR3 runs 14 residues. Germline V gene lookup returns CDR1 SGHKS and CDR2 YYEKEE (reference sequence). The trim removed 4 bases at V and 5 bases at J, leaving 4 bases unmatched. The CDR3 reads CASSPGQGYQPQHF. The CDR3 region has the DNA TGTGCCAGCAGCCCGGGACAGGGCTATCAGCCCCAGCATTTT.

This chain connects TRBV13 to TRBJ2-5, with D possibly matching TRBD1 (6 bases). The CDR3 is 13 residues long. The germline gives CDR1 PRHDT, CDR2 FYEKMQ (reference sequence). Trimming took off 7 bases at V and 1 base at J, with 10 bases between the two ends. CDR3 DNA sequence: TGTGCCAGCACTAGGGGGTCCCAAGAGACCCAGTACTTC. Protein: CASTRGSQETQYF.

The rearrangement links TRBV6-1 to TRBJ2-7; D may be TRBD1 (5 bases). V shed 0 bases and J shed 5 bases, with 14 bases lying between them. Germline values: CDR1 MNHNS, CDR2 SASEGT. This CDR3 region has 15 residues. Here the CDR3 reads CASSEALGRADEQYF. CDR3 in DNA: TGTGCCAGCAGTGAAGCCTTGGGGCGCGCTGACGAGCAGTACTTC.